This entry describes one T cell receptor (beta chain). V lost 4 bases, J lost 11 bases, and 11 bases lay in between. Germline CDR1 is ENHRY and CDR2 is SYGVKD. This CDR3 is built from 11 residues. Some clones are missing from TCRdb's copy, which holds only in-frame ones; the method was immunoSEQ multiplex PCR. The sample consists of roughly 310,000 clones, around 90% of them appearing once. These data are taken from a study of cytomegalovirus exposure and HLA in healthy donors. The receptor was isolated from a man aged 25-40 years in good health and CMV-seronegative. Sequences were obtained from PBMCs. V gene TRBV10-3 combines with J gene TRBJ1-1, with D unresolved. This CDR3 is CAISGSQEAFF. The CDR3 coding sequence is TGTGCCATCAGTGGTAGCCAAGAGGCTTTCTTT.